A selection of T cell receptor beta chains follows, all from one sample in a study of blood T cells in healthy people across ages. Each CDR3 protein gets one entry after TCRdb re-called the 5' RACE reads with MiXCR. This table holds 780,000 or so distinct CDR3 sequences, about 56% found once. Specimen: blood. The receptors stem from a man aged 35 to 55 in good health. The CDR3 runs from the conserved cysteine through the conserved F or W. A D gene is named only where the DNA matches it firmly. Size is omitted from some rows. Given values are once, few, many or a class for expanded clones.

abundance	v_gene	j_gene	d_gene	CDR3nt	CDR3aa
few	TRBV24-1	TRBJ2-1	-	TGTGCCACCATTGGAGGTCAGGGGTTGGGTGAGCAGTTCTTC	CATIGGQGLGEQFF
once	TRBV20-1	TRBJ1-2	-	TGCAGTGCTAGGGCAGGGGCACTGAGAGGCTACACCTTC	CSARAGALRGYTF
-	TRBV5-1	TRBJ2-1	-	TGCGCCAGCAATGCGGGGAGCTCCTACAATGAGCAGTTCTTC	CASNAGSSYNEQFF
-	TRBV20-1	TRBJ2-1	TRBD2	TGCAGTGCTAGAGATCCTGCTAGCGGGGACAATGAGCAGTTCTTC	CSARDPASGDNEQFF
-	TRBV28	TRBJ2-5	TRBD2	TGTGCCAGCAAGGGAGCGGGAGGGCGCGAGACCCAGTACTTC	CASKGAGGRETQYF
-	TRBV20-1	TRBJ2-1	-	TGCAGTTCAGGGCTCCGCGCCTACAATGAGCAGTTCTTC	CSSGLRAYNEQFF
-	TRBV3-1	TRBJ2-1	TRBD1	TGTGCCAGCAGCCATCCCGGACAGGGGTTCGCCTACGAGCAGTTCTTC	CASSHPGQGFAYEQFF
few	TRBV12-3/TRBV12-4	TRBJ2-7	-	TGTGCCAGCAGTTTATCTGTCACCTACGAGCAGTACTTC	CASSLSVTYEQYF
-	TRBV28	TRBJ2-7	-	TGTGCCAGCCGCGGGGCAGGGGGTCTCTACGAGCAGTACTTC	CASRGAGGLYEQYF
-	TRBV9	TRBJ2-3	-	TGTGCCAGCAGCGTACTCGGGACCACAGATACGCAGTATTTT	CASSVLGTTDTQYF
-	TRBV25-1	TRBJ2-1	-	TGTGCCAGCAGTGCCCTGGGGGCTCGGGAATATGAGCAGTTCTTC	CASSALGAREYEQFF
few	TRBV29-1	TRBJ2-1	-	TGCAGCGCCAGGGACGGGGGTGAGGGCTCTGAGCAGTTCTTC	CSARDGGEGSEQFF
-	TRBV3-1	TRBJ2-5	TRBD2	TGTGCCAGCAGCCAAGATGTTAGCGGGAGGGTACAGTACTTC	CASSQDVSGRVQYF
-	TRBV10-3	TRBJ2-7	TRBD2	TGTGCCATCAGTGACGAGCCGGGACTAGTATCCTACGAGCAGTACTTC	CAISDEPGLVSYEQYF
-	TRBV30	TRBJ2-7	-	TGTGCCTGGAGTGTAGGGACCTACGAGCAGTACTTC	CAWSVGTYEQYF
few	TRBV5-8	TRBJ1-2	TRBD1	TGTGCCAGCAGCGTGGACAGGTCCGTGAACTATGGCTACACCTTC	CASSVDRSVNYGYTF
-	TRBV27	TRBJ2-7	-	TGTGCCAGAAGTTACCCGGTTGGGCGCGACCAGTACTTC	CARSYPVGRDQYF
few	TRBV10-2	TRBJ1-2	TRBD1	TGCGCCAGCAGTGAAAGACAGGGGCCTAACTATGGCTACACCTTC	CASSERQGPNYGYTF
-	TRBV7-2	TRBJ2-5	-	TGTGCCAGCAGCTTACGACTAGTGGCGTACTTC	CASSLRLVAYF
many	TRBV30	TRBJ1-6	-	TGTGCCTGGAGCAGAGGGTTGAATTCACCCCTCCACTTT	CAWSRGLNSPLHF
-	TRBV5-1	TRBJ2-5	TRBD2	TGCGCCAGCAGCTCGGGGGGACTAGCGGGGCAAGAGACCCAGTACTTC	CASSSGGLAGQETQYF
-	TRBV28	TRBJ1-2	-	TGTGCCAGCAGTTTACACCACACTAGCCCGCAGGGCTATGGCTACACCTTC	CASSLHHTSPQGYGYTF
-	TRBV20-1	TRBJ2-1	TRBD2	TGCAGTGCTCCTAGCGGGGGGCTGACCTACAATGAGCAGTTCTTC	CSAPSGGLTYNEQFF
few	TRBV28	TRBJ1-4	TRBD1	TGTGCCAGCAGTTTGGGACAGCAGAATGAAAAACTGTTTTTT	CASSLGQQNEKLFF
many	TRBV6-2/TRBV6-3	TRBJ2-3	-	TGTGCCAGCCGATCAAGCGAGGTGGATACGCAGTATTTT	CASRSSEVDTQYF
-	TRBV4-2	TRBJ2-2	TRBD1	TGTGCCAGCAGGATGAGGGGGCTGGCGGAGGACGGGGAGCTGTTTTTT	CASRMRGLAEDGELFF
-	TRBV5-1	TRBJ1-3	-	TGCGCCAGCAGCTTGGAGGAGACGGCTGGAAACACCATATATTTT	CASSLEETAGNTIYF
-	TRBV27	TRBJ2-3	TRBD2	TGTGCCAGCAGTTTAGGGACTAGCGGGAGTAGGGATACGCAGTATTTT	CASSLGTSGSRDTQYF
-	TRBV4-1	TRBJ1-2	-	TGCGCCAGCAGCCAAGGGCGAAACAGGGATTATGACGCCTACACCTTC	CASSQGRNRDYDAYTF
-	TRBV4-3	TRBJ1-1	-	TGCGCCAGCAGCCAAGATTCCTCTAACACTGGAGCTTTCTTT	CASSQDSSNTGAFF
-	TRBV7-2	TRBJ2-7	TRBD2	TGTGCCAGCAGCGCTAGACTAGCGGGGGCCTACGAGCAGTACTTC	CASSARLAGAYEQYF
many	TRBV11-2	TRBJ2-5	TRBD2	TGTGCCAGCAGTAGCGGGGTCCAAGAGACCCAGTACTTC	CASSSGVQETQYF
few	TRBV28	TRBJ1-2	-	TGTGCCAGCAGCTCGGAGCTGGATTATGGCTACACCTTC	CASSSELDYGYTF
-	TRBV24-1	TRBJ2-7	-	TGTGCCATAACGATCGGAGGTGAGGCCCCTTACGAGCAGTACTTC	CAITIGGEAPYEQYF
few	TRBV7-6	TRBJ2-1	-	TGTGCCAGCAGCCCCCGGGTGGGGGGTGAGCGGTTCTTC	CASSPRVGGERFF
-	TRBV4-3	TRBJ2-3	TRBD2	TGCGCCAGCAGGAAACTAGCGGGAGTTTCCACAGATACGCAGTATTTT	CASRKLAGVSTDTQYF
-	TRBV12-5	TRBJ2-1	TRBD1	TGTGCTAGTGGTTTGGTACAGGGGGCTGGGAATGAGCAGTTCTTC	CASGLVQGAGNEQFF
many	TRBV5-1	TRBJ2-1	-	TGCGCCAGCAGCTCCCAGGGCAGCCCCCCCAAGCAGTTCTTC	CASSSQGSPPKQFF
-	TRBV18	TRBJ1-2	-	TGTGCCAGCTCACCAGGTGCCGGGGACCAGTATGGCTACACCTTC	CASSPGAGDQYGYTF
-	TRBV24-1	TRBJ2-3	-	TGTGCCACCAGTGACGACCAACGCGGCAGAGCTCTTCCAGATACGCAGTATTTT	CATSDDQRGRALPDTQYF
-	TRBV20-1	TRBJ2-7	TRBD2	TGCAGTGCAAGACCGCGGGAGGATCCCTACGAGCAGTACTTC	CSARPREDPYEQYF
-	TRBV20-1	TRBJ2-5	-	TGCAGTGCTAGAGATCAGTGGGAGACCCAGTACTTC	CSARDQWETQYF
-	TRBV4-1	TRBJ2-1	-	TGCGCCAGCAGCCACCCTGGGTGGAGGGGAAAATCCTACAATGAGCAGTTCTTC	CASSHPGWRGKSYNEQFF
-	TRBV9	TRBJ2-3	TRBD2	TGTGCCAGCAGCGTCCAACCCTTAGCGGGAGGAGGAGATACGCAGTATTTT	CASSVQPLAGGGDTQYF
-	TRBV10-3	TRBJ2-3	TRBD2	TGTGCCATCAAGCGAGCGGGGGTCACAGATACGCAGTATTTT	CAIKRAGVTDTQYF
-	TRBV12-3/TRBV12-4	TRBJ1-5	-	TGTGCCAGCAGCCAGGGGATCCATCAGCCCCAGCATTTT	CASSQGIHQPQHF
once	TRBV2	TRBJ2-7	TRBD2	TGTGCCAGCAGGGGGACCGGGACTAGCGGGAGTAGGCAGTACTTC	CASRGTGTSGSRQYF
-	TRBV20-1	TRBJ2-1	-	TGCAGTGCTAGTAGTGTGACAAATGAGCAGTTCTTC	CSASSVTNEQFF